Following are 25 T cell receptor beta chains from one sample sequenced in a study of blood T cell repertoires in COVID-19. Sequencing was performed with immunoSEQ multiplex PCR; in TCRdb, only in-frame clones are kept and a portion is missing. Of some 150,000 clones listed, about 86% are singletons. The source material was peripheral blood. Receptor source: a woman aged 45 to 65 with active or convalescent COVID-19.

CDR3 residues: CASSDSGGPANTGELFF. The CDR3 coding sequence is TGTGCCAGCAGTGACTCGGGGGGACCTGCGAACACCGGGGAGCTGTTTTTT. This chain links TRBV6-4 with TRBJ2-2, with D possibly TRBD2 on 6 matching bases. V lost 0 bases and J 0 bases, leaving 11 bases between the germline ends. CDR1 is MRHNA and CDR2 is SNTAGT in the germline V gene. The CDR3 sequence is 17 residues long.

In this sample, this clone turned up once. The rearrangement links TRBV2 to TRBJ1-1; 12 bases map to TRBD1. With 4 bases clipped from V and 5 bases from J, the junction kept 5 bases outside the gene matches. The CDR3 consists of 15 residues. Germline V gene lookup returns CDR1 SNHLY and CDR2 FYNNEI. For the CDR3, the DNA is TGTGCCAGCAGTGGGGACAGGGGGCGTTTAACTGAAGCTTTCTTT. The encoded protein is CASSGDRGRLTEAFF.

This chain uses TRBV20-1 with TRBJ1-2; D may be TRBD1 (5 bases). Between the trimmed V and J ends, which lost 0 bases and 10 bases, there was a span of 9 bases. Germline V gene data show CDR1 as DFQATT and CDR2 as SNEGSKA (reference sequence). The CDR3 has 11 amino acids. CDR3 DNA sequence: TGCAGTGCTAGAGATATGGGACTCTACACCTTC. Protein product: CSARDMGLYTF.

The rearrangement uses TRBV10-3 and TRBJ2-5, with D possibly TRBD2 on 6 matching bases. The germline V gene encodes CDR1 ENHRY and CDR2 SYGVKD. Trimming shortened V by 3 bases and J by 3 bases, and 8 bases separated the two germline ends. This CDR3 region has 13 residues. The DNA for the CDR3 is TGTGCCATCAGTGACGGGGAGGAAGAGACCCAGTACTTC. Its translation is CAISDGEEETQYF.

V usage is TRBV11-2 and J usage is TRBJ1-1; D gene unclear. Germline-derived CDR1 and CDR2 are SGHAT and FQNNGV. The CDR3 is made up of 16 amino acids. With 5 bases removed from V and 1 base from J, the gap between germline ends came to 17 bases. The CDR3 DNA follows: TGTGCCAGCAGCGGATACGGGTACGTAACGAACACTGAAGCTTTCTTT. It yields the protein CASSGYGYVTNTEAFF.

CDR3 coding DNA: TGTGCCAGCACCAAAACTCGAGGAGCTAACTATGGCTACACCTTC. Protein: CASTKTRGANYGYTF. The rearrangement links TRBV6-5 to TRBJ1-2; D gene uncertain. Germline V lookup: CDR1 MNHEY, CDR2 SVGAGI. Between the trimmed V and J ends, which lost 7 bases and 0 bases, there was a span of 15 bases. This CDR3 comprises 15 residues.

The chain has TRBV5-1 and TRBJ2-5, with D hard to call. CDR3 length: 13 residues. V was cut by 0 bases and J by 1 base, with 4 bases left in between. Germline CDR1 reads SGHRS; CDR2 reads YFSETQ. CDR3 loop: CASSLGVQETQYF. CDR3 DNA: TGCGCCAGCAGCTTGGGAGTCCAAGAGACCCAGTACTTC.

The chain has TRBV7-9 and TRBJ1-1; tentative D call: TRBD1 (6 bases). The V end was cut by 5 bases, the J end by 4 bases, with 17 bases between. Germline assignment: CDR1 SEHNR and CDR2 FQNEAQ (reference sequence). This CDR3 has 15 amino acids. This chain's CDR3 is CASSPVGGTSTEAFF. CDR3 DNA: TGTGCCAGCAGCCCCGTAGGGGGAACGTCCACTGAAGCTTTCTTT. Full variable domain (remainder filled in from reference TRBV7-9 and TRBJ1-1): DTGVSQNPRHKITKRGQNVTFRCDPISEHNRLYWYRQTLGQGPEFLTYFQNEAQLEKSRLLSDRFSAERPKGSFSTLEIQRTEQGDSAMYLCASSPVGGTSTEAFFGQGTRLTVV.

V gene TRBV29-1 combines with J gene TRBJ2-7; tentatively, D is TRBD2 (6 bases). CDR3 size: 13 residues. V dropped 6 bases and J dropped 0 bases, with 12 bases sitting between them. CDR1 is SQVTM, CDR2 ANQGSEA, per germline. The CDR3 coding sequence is TGCAGCGTGGGAGGACATTCCTCCTACGAGCAGTACTTC. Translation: CSVGGHSSYEQYF.

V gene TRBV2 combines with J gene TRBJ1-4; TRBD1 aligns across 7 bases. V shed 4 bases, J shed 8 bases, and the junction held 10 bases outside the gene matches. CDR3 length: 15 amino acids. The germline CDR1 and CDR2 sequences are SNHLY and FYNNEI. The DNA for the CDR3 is TGTGCCAGCAGTGGGGACAGAACCATCGGGGAAAAACTGTTTTTT. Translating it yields CASSGDRTIGEKLFF.

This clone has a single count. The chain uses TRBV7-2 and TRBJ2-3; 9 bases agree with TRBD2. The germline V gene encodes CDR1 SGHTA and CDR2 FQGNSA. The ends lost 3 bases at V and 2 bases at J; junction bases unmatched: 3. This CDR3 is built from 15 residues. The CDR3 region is CASSFLAGSTDTQYF. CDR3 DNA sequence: TGTGCCAGCAGCTTCCTAGCGGGGTCCACAGATACGCAGTATTTT.

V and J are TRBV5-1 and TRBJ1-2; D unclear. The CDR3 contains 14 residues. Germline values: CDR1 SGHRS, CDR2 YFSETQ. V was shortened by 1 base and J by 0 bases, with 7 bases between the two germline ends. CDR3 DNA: TGCGCCAGCAGCTTGCATACAGCTAACTATGGCTACACCTTC. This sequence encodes CASSLHTANYGYTF.

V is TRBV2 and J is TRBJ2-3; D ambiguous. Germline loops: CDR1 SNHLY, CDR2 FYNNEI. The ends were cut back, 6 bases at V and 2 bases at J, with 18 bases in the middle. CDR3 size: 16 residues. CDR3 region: CASRPPLLFNTDTQYF. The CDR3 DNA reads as TGTGCCAGCAGACCCCCATTACTTTTCAACACAGATACGCAGTATTTT.

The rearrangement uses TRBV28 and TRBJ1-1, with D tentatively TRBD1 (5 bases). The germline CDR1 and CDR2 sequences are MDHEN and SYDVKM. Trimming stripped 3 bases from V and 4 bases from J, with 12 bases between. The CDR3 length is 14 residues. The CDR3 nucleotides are TGTGCCAGCAGTTTGTCCACAGGCGGCACTGAAGCTTTCTTT. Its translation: CASSLSTGGTEAFF.

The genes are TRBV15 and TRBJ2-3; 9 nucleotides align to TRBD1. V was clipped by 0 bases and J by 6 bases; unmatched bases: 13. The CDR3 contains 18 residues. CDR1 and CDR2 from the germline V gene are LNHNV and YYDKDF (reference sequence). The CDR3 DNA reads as TGTGCCACCAGCAGAGAATGGTTCCGGGACAGGGAGGACGATACGCAGTATTTT. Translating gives CATSREWFRDREDDTQYF.

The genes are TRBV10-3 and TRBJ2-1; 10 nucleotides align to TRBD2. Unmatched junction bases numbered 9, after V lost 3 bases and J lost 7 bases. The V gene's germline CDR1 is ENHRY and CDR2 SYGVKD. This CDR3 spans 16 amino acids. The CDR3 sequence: CAISDQRTSGGNEQFF. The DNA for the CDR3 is TGTGCCATCAGTGACCAGAGGACTAGCGGAGGTAATGAGCAGTTCTTC.

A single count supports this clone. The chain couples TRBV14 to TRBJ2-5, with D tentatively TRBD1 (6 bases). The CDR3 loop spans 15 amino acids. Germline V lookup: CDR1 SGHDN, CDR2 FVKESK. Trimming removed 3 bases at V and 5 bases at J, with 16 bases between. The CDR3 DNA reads TGTGCCAGCAGCCATAAGGGGACATACTGGGAGACCCAGTACTTC. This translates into CASSHKGTYWETQYF.

The chain's CDR3 is CSVAGTAHGGSTDTQYF. As DNA, the CDR3 is TGCAGCGTTGCCGGGACAGCGCATGGTGGGAGCACAGATACGCAGTATTTT. The V gene is TRBV29-1, the J gene TRBJ2-3, with 7 positions matching TRBD1. J lost 0 bases, V lost 4 bases, and 13 bases had no gene match. The germline gives CDR1 SQVTM, CDR2 ANQGSEA. The length of the CDR3 is 17 residues.

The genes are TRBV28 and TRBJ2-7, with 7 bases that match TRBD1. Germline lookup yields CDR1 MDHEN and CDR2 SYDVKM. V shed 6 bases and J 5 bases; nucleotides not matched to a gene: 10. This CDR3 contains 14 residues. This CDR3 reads CASSRGDRAHEQYF. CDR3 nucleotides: TGTGCCAGCAGCCGGGGTGACAGGGCGCACGAGCAGTACTTC.

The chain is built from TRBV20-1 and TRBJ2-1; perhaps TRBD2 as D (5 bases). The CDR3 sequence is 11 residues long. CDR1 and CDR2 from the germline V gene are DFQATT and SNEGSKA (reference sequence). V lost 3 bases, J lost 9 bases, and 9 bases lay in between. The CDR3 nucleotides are TGCAGTGCTAGGACCGAGGGTGAGCAGTTCTTC. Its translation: CSARTEGEQFF.

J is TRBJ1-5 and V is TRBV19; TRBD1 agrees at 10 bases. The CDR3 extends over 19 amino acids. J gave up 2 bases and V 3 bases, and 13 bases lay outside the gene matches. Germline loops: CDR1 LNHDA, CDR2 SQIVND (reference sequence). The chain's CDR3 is CASSMETGGGFSGNQPQHF. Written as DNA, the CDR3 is TGTGCCAGTAGTATGGAGACAGGGGGCGGATTTTCGGGCAATCAGCCCCAGCATTTT.

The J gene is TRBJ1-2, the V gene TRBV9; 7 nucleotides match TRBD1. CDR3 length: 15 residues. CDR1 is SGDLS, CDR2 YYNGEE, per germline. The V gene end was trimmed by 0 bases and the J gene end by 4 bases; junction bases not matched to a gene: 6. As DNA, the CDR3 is TGTGCCAGCAGCGTAGGAGGGACAGAGGGCTATGGCTACACCTTC. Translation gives CASSVGGTEGYGYTF.

In DNA form, the CDR3 reads TGTGCCTGCGAGGGACAGGGAGTGCCTGAAGCTTTCTTT. This sequence encodes CACEGQGVPEAFF. The V gene is TRBV30, the J gene TRBJ1-1; TRBD1 matches at 9 bases. This CDR3 comprises 13 residues. Germline-derived CDR1 and CDR2 are GTSNPN and SVGIG (reference sequence). V gave up 6 bases and J gave up 6 bases; unmatched junction bases: 8. The full variable domain, in which reference TRBV30 and TRBJ1-1 provide the parts outside the CDR3, is SQTIHQWPATLVQPVGSPLSLECTVEGTSNPNLYWYRQAAGRGLQLLFYSVGIGQISSEVPQNLSASRPQDRQFILSSKKLLLSDSGFYLCACEGQGVPEAFFGQGTRLTVV.

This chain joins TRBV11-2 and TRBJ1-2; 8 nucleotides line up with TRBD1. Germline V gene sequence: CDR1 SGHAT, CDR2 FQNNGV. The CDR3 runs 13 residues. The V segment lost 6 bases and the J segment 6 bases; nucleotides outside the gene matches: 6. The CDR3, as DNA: TGTGCCAGCAGTCACGGACAGGGAAATGGCTACACCTTC. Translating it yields CASSHGQGNGYTF. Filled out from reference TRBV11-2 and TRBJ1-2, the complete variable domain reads EAGVAQSPRYKIIEKRQSVAFWCNPISGHATLYWYQQILGQGPKLLIQFQNNGVVDDSQLPKDRFSAERLKGVDSTLKIQPAKLEDSAVYLCASSHGQGNGYTFGSGTRLTVV.

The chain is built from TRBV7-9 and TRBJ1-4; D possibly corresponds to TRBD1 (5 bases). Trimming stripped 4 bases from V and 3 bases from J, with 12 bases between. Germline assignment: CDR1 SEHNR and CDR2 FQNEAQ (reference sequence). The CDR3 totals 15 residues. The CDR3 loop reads CASSSQGVSNEKLFF. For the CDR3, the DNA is TGTGCCAGCAGCTCTCAAGGGGTGTCTAATGAAAAACTGTTTTTT.